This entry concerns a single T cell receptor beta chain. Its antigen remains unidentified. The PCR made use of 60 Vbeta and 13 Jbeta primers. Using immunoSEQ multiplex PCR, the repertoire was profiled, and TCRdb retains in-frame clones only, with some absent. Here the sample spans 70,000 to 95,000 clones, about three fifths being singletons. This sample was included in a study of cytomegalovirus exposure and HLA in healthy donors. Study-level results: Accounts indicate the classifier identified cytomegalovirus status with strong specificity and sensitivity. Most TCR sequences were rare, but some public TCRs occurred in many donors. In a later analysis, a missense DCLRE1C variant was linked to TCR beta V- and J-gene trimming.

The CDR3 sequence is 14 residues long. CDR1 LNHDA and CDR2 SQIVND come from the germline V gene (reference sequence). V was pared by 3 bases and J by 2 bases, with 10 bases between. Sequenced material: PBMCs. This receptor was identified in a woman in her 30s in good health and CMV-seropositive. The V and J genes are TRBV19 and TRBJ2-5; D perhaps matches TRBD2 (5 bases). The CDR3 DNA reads TGTGCCAGTAGTATTCATGCGGGTCAAGAGACCCAGTACTTC. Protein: CASSIHAGQETQYF.